The present T cell receptor (beta chain) was sequenced within a study of blood T cell repertoires in COVID-19. Germline V gene sequence: CDR1 MNHNS, CDR2 SASEGT. The CDR3 loop spans 17 amino acids. V dropped 2 bases and J dropped 6 bases, with 17 bases sitting between them. Only in-frame clones appear in the TCRdb table, and some are missing; sequencing was by immunoSEQ multiplex PCR. The sample holds 200,000 to 250,000 clones, under 85% seen once. What was sequenced was PBMCs or T cells enriched from blood (not recorded which). This TCR was sampled from a man in his sixties who had recovered from COVID-19. This rearrangement joins TRBV6-1 to TRBJ1-6; D is perhaps TRBD1 (5 bases). CDR3 bases: TGTGCCAGCAGTGAACCGGACGGGGGGGTAGGTAATTCACCCCTCCACTTT. It translates to CASSEPDGGVGNSPLHF.